A selection of T cell receptor beta chains follows, all from one sample in a study of PD-1 blockade in classical Hodgkin lymphoma. The repertoire was sequenced with immunoSEQ multiplex PCR; TCRdb's copy has only in-frame clones and lacks some. The data contain fewer than 65,000 clones, under 95% of them singletons. The sample was peripheral blood mononuclear cells (PBMCs), taken at baseline. The receptors derive from a human donor with classical Hodgkin lymphoma. The CDR3 runs from the conserved cysteine through the conserved F or W. Each record gives: D gene, clone size, J gene, CDR3 length, V gene, CDR3 protein, CDR3 DNA. A D gene is named only where the DNA matches it firmly. Clone size appears in some rows only: once, few, many, or a class for an expanded clone.

NA	NA	TRBJ2-7	15	TRBV28	CASSRPGQGGYEQYF	TGTGCCAGCAGCCGACCCGGACAGGGAGGGTACGAGCAGTACTTC
NA	NA	TRBJ1-6	13	TRBV5-1	CASTEGYNSPLHF	TGCGCCAGCACCGAGGGGTATAATTCACCCCTCCACTTT
NA	NA	TRBJ1-1	13	TRBV7-8	CASSLRWNTEAFF	TGTGCCAGCAGCTTAAGGTGGAACACTGAAGCTTTCTTT
NA	NA	TRBJ2-3	21	TRBV4-1	CASSQEGGPPLEGVSTDTQYF	TGCGCCAGCAGCCAAGAAGGGGGGCCCCCCCTCGAGGGGGTTAGCACAGATACGCAGTATTTT
TRBD2	NA	TRBJ2-3	16	TRBV18	CASSPTSGRAADTQYF	TGTGCCAGCTCACCAACTAGCGGGAGGGCCGCGGATACGCAGTATTTT
TRBD1	NA	TRBJ1-2	12	TRBV29-1	CSVGQGARGYTF	TGCAGCGTGGGACAGGGGGCGAGGGGCTACACCTTC
NA	NA	TRBJ1-4	12	TRBV28	CASSLRSEKLFF	TGTGCCAGCAGCCTGAGGAGTGAAAAACTGTTTTTT
TRBD1	NA	TRBJ1-1	14	TRBV5-6	CASSGWDRPLEAFF	TGTGCCAGCAGCGGATGGGACAGGCCCCTTGAAGCTTTCTTT
TRBD2	NA	TRBJ2-7	15	TRBV4-1	CASSPSPGLASEQYF	TGCGCCAGCAGCCCATCACCGGGACTAGCGAGCGAGCAGTACTTC
NA	NA	TRBJ2-2	16	TRBV9	CASSDLSGTLVGELFF	TGTGCCAGCAGCGACCTGTCCGGGACCCTAGTTGGGGAGCTGTTTTTT
NA	NA	TRBJ2-2	16	TRBV9	CASSVEVAISTGELFF	TGTGCCAGCAGCGTAGAAGTGGCTATATCAACCGGGGAGCTGTTTTTT
NA	NA	TRBJ2-3	17	TRBV9	CASSVASPGSGRDTQYF	TGTGCCAGCAGCGTAGCCTCTCCCGGGTCCGGGAGAGATACGCAGTATTTT
NA	NA	TRBJ2-6	19	TRBV4-1	CASSQDRRLSQPGANVLTF	TGCGCCAGCAGCCAAGATCGGCGGCTCTCGCAACCTGGGGCCAACGTCCTGACTTTC
NA	large	TRBJ1-1	13	TRBV11-2	CASRGRGFTEAFF	TGTGCCAGCAGAGGACGGGGATTCACTGAAGCTTTCTTT
NA	NA	TRBJ2-7	15	TRBV4-1	CASSPQRGGFYEQYF	TGCGCCAGCAGCCCCCAGAGGGGAGGCTTTTACGAGCAGTACTTC
TRBD2	NA	TRBJ2-2	18	TRBV4-2	CASSQEQAGAPNTGELFF	TGTGCCAGCAGCCAAGAACAAGCGGGGGCGCCGAACACCGGGGAGCTGTTTTTT
NA	NA	TRBJ2-5	10	TRBV20-1	CSVSRETQYF	TGCAGTGTATCCCGAGAGACCCAGTACTTC
NA	NA	TRBJ2-5	16	TRBV4-1	CASSQDRTGYQETQYF	TGCGCCAGCAGCCAAGATAGAACCGGCTACCAAGAGACCCAGTACTTC
TRBD1	NA	TRBJ1-2	20	TRBV10-2	CASSELPGQGAITSPYGYTF	TGCGCCAGCAGTGAACTTCCGGGACAGGGGGCGATCACTTCCCCCTATGGCTACACCTTC
NA	NA	TRBJ2-3	14	TRBV5-4	CASSWGQRTDTQYF	TGTGCCAGCAGCTGGGGCCAGCGCACAGATACGCAGTATTTT
TRBD2	NA	TRBJ2-1	14	TRBV27	CATSWTSGANEQFF	TGTGCCACCTCTTGGACTAGCGGAGCCAATGAGCAGTTCTTC
NA	NA	TRBJ2-7	16	TRBV15	CATSRDPPTGSYEQYF	TGTGCCACCAGCAGAGATCCCCCGACCGGTTCCTACGAGCAGTACTTC
NA	NA	TRBJ1-5	16	TRBV6-5	CASSYTGPSGNQPQHF	TGTGCCAGCAGTTACACAGGACCCTCGGGCAATCAGCCCCAGCATTTT
NA	NA	TRBJ2-3	15	TRBV28	CASRPRLGSADTQYF	TGTGCCAGCAGGCCGCGACTAGGATCCGCAGATACGCAGTATTTT
NA	NA	TRBJ1-2	16	TRBV7-9	CASSSIRTDINHGYTF	TGTGCCAGCAGCTCGATCCGGACAGACATAAACCATGGCTACACCTTC
NA	NA	TRBJ1-1	13	TRBV19	CASIAGAFTEAFF	TGTGCCAGTATCGCAGGGGCGTTCACTGAAGCTTTCTTT
NA	NA	TRBJ1-1	13	TRBV7-2	CASSFSRNTEAFF	TGTGCCAGCAGCTTTAGCAGGAACACTGAAGCTTTCTTT
NA	NA	TRBJ1-6	17	TRBV6-1	CASSESGYGHRNSPLHF	TGTGCCAGCAGTGAAAGTGGGTACGGACATCGTAATTCACCCCTCCACTTT
NA	NA	TRBJ1-5	16	TRBV19	CASSQRSMESNQPQHF	TGTGCCAGTAGTCAGAGGTCTATGGAAAGCAATCAGCCCCAGCATTTT
NA	NA	TRBJ1-3	14	TRBV21-1	CASLTTGSGNTIYF	TGTGCCAGCCTTACCACAGGTTCTGGAAACACCATATATTTT
TRBD1	NA	TRBJ2-3	17	TRBV27	CASSFLTRQGLTDTQYF	TGTGCCAGCAGTTTCCTTACCCGACAGGGGCTCACAGATACGCAGTATTTT
NA	NA	TRBJ1-1	15	TRBV21-1	CASSKGGGARTEAFF	TGTGCCAGCAGCAAAGGGGGGGGCGCGAGGACTGAAGCTTTCTTT
NA	NA	TRBJ2-5	11	TRBV28	CASRLQLTQYF	TGTGCCAGCAGATTGCAGTTGACCCAGTACTTC
NA	NA	TRBJ1-2	17	TRBV9	CASSGGNRDLTNYGYTF	TGTGCCAGCTCGGGGGGAAACAGGGACCTAACTAACTATGGCTACACCTTC
NA	NA	TRBJ2-1	20	TRBV4-2	CASSQDSQPNGVGTYNEQFF	TGTGCCAGCAGCCAAGATTCCCAGCCCAATGGCGTAGGGACTTACAATGAGCAGTTCTTC
TRBD1	NA	TRBJ2-3	15	TRBV2	CASSPGQGRTDTQYF	TGTGCCAGCAGCCCCGGACAGGGGCGCACAGATACGCAGTATTTT
NA	NA	TRBJ2-5	15	TRBV2	CASSEGGSLSETQYF	TGTGCCAGCAGTGAGGGCGGGTCTCTCTCAGAGACCCAGTACTTC
NA	NA	TRBJ2-1	17	TRBV7-2	CASSSCCGGRSYNEQFF	TGTGCCAGCAGCTCCTGTTGCGGGGGCCGCTCCTACAATGAGCAGTTCTTC
TRBD2	NA	TRBJ2-2	16	TRBV27	CASSVTGGEGTGELFF	TGTGCCAGCAGTGTCACTGGGGGGGAGGGCACCGGGGAGCTGTTTTTT
TRBD2	NA	TRBJ2-7	15	TRBV5-1	CASTPRLAGVSEQYF	TGCGCCAGCACCCCCCGACTAGCGGGAGTTTCCGAGCAGTACTTC
NA	NA	TRBJ2-3	15	TRBV4-2	CASSQDEGGAGSQYF	TGTGCCAGCAGCCAAGATGAGGGTGGGGCGGGATCGCAGTATTTT
TRBD2	NA	TRBJ2-1	17	TRBV27	CASYPGAELAGYNEQFF	TGTGCCAGCTACCCTGGGGCGGAGCTAGCGGGTTACAATGAGCAGTTCTTC
NA	NA	TRBJ1-2	13	TRBV28	CASSSQGSYGYTF	TGTGCCAGCAGTTCTCAGGGGAGCTATGGCTACACCTTC
NA	NA	TRBJ1-2	13	TRBV18	CASSPGAPRGYTF	TGTGCCAGCTCACCAGGGGCGCCCCGGGGCTACACCTTC
NA	NA	TRBJ2-7	13	TRBV5-1	CASSLDLAYEQYF	TGCGCCAGCAGCTTGGACCTGGCCTACGAGCAGTACTTC
TRBD1	NA	TRBJ2-2	16	TRBV18	CASSLGTAPNTGELFF	TGTGCCAGCTCACTTGGGACAGCCCCTAACACCGGGGAGCTGTTTTTT
NA	NA	TRBJ1-3	15	TRBV5-7	CASSLGSGTGNTIYF	TGTGCCAGCAGCTTGGGGTCTGGGACTGGAAACACCATATATTTT
TRBD1	once	TRBJ1-4	13	TRBV10-2	CASRAGGHEKLFF	TGCGCCAGCAGGGCAGGGGGACATGAAAAACTGTTTTTT
TRBD1	NA	TRBJ1-5	18	TRBV19	CASSITTGTGGSNQPQHF	TGTGCCAGTAGTATCACAACCGGGACAGGGGGCAGCAATCAGCCCCAGCATTTT
TRBD1	NA	TRBJ2-5	16	TRBV9	CASSVATGQGTETQYF	TGTGCCAGCAGCGTAGCTACTGGACAGGGTACAGAGACCCAGTACTTC
TRBD2	NA	TRBJ2-7	15	TRBV28	CASSPSGRGTYEQYF	TGTGCCAGCAGCCCTAGCGGGAGAGGTACCTACGAGCAGTACTTC
TRBD2	NA	TRBJ2-5	15	TRBV6-1	CASSEVSSGQETQYF	TGTGCCAGCAGTGAAGTTTCTAGCGGACAAGAGACCCAGTACTTC
TRBD1	NA	TRBJ1-1	13	TRBV6-6	CASSDRVGSEAFF	TGTGCCAGCAGTGACAGGGTCGGGTCTGAAGCTTTCTTT
TRBD2	NA	TRBJ2-1	15	TRBV19	CASSSGTNPYNEQFF	TGTGCCAGTAGTAGCGGGACTAACCCCTACAATGAGCAGTTCTTC
NA	few	TRBJ2-7	12	TRBV7-9	CASSATGHEQYF	TGTGCCAGCAGCGCTACAGGCCACGAGCAGTACTTC
NA	NA	TRBJ2-5	13	TRBV25-1	CASRDGGRETQYF	TGTGCCAGCAGGGACGGTGGGCGAGAGACCCAGTACTTC
NA	NA	TRBJ2-7	13	TRBV7-2	CASSLLDSYEQYF	TGTGCCAGCAGCCTGCTTGACTCCTACGAGCAGTACTTC